Detailed here is one T cell receptor beta chain. What it binds is unknown. This CDR3 comprises 17 residues. The ends lost 0 bases at V and 6 bases at J; junction bases unmatched: 9. Per germline, CDR1 LGHNA and CDR2 YSLEER. This sample was included in a study of vaccination effects on CD4 cells after COVID-19. In the ViraFEST assay, antigen-specific CD4+ clonotypes were identified by expansion after peptide-pool stimulation. Isolation of CD4+ T cells took place after about ten days of culture. The person had PCR-confirmed SARS-CoV-2 infection between March and December 2020. On both days 3 and 7, half of the culture medium was replaced with IL-2 medium. Clones were read by immunoSEQ multiplex PCR, and TCRdb kept only the in-frame ones, dropping some. The sample records tens of thousands of clones, about 80% being singletons.

The clonotype originates from a human donor who had a prior SARS-CoV-2 infection. The chain uses TRBV4-3 and TRBJ1-4; TRBD1 matches 8 bases. Sequenced here: CD4+ T cells from PBMCs cultured with a peptide pool, sampled before COVID-19 vaccination. The CDR3 loop reads CASSQDPWTGRDEKLFF. CDR3 coding DNA: TGCGCCAGCAGCCAAGATCCATGGACAGGGAGGGATGAAAAACTGTTTTTT.